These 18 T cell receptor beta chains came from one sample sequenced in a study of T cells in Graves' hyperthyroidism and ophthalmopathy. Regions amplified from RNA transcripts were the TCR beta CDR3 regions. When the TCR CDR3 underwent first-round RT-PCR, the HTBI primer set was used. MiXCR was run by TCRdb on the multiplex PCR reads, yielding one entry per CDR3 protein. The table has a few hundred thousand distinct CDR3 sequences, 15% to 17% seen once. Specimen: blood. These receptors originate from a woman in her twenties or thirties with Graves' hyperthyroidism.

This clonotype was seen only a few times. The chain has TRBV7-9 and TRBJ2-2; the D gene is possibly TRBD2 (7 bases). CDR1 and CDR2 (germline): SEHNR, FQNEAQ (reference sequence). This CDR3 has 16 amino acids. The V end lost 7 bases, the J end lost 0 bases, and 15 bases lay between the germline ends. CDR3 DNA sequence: TGTGCCAGCACTAAATCCGGGGGGCCGAACACCGGGGAGCTGTTTTTT. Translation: CASTKSGGPNTGELFF.

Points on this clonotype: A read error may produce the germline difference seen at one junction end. The CDR3 DNA reads as TGTGCCAGCAGACGAGGAGGGGAGACGGGAAACACCGTATATTTT. Amino acid sequence: CASRRGGETGNTVYF. The chain carries TRBV6-1 and TRBJ1-3; perhaps TRBD1 as D (5 bases). There are 15 residues in the CDR3. Germline V gene data show CDR1 as MNHNS and CDR2 as SASEGT.

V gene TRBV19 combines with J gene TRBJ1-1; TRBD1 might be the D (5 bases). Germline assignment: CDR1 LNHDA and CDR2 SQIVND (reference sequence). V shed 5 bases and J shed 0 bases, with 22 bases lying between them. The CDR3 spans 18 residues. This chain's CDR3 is CASSPFEAAGFMNTEAFF. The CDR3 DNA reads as TGTGCCAGTAGTCCTTTCGAGGCGGCAGGGTTCATGAACACTGAAGCTTTCTTT.

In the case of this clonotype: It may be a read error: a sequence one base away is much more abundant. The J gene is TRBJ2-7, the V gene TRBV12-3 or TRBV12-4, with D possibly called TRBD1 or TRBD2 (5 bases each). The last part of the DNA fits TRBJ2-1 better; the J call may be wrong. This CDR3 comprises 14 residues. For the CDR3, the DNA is TGTGCCAGCAGAAACCGAGACGGGGCCTACGAGCAGTTCTTC. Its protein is CASRNRDGAYEQFF.

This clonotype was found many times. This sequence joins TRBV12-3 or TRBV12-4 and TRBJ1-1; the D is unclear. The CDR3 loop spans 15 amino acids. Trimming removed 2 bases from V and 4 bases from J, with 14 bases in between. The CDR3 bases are TGTGCCAGCAGTTTAAGGTCTTCGTGGGGCACTGAAGCTTTCTTT. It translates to CASSLRSSWGTEAFF.

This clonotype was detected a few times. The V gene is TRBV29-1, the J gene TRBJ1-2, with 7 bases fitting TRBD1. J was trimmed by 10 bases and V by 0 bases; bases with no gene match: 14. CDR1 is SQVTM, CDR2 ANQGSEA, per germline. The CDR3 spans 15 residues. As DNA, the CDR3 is TGCAGCGTTGAAGAATTCGGGGTACAGGGGAAGGTCTACACCTTC. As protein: CSVEEFGVQGKVYTF.

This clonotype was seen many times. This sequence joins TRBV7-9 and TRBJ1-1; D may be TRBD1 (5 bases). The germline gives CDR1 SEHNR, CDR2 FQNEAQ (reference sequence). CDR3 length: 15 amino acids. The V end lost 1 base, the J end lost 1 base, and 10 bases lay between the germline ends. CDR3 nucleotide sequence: TGTGCCAGCAGCTTAGATCCCGGGGGGAACACTGAAGCTTTCTTT. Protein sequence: CASSLDPGGNTEAFF.

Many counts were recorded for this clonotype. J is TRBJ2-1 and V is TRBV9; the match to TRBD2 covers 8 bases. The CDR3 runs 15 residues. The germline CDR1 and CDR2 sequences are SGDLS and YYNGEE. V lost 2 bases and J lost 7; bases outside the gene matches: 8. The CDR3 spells CASSVTGGFTNEQFF. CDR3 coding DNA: TGTGCCAGCAGCGTTACGGGGGGGTTTACGAATGAGCAGTTCTTC.

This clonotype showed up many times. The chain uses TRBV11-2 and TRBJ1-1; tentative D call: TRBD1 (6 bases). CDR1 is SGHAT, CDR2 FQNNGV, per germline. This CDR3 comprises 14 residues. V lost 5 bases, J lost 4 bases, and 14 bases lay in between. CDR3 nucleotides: TGTGCCAGCAGCCCAGGAGGGGGGTTCACTGAAGCTTTCTTT. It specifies CASSPGGGFTEAFF.

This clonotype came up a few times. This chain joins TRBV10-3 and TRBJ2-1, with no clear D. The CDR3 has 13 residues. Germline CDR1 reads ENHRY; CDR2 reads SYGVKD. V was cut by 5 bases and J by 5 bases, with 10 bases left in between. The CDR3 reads CAISSDANNEQFF. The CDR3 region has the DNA TGTGCCATCAGTTCGGACGCGAACAATGAGCAGTTCTTC.

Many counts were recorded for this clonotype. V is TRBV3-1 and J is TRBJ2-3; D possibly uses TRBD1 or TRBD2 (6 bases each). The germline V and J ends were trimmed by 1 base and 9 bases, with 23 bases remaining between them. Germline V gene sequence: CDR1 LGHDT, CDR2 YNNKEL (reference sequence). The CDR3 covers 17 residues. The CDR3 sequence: CASSQVGGTHRTGTQYF. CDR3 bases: TGTGCCAGCAGCCAAGTGGGGGGCACCCACCGCACGGGGACGCAGTATTTT.

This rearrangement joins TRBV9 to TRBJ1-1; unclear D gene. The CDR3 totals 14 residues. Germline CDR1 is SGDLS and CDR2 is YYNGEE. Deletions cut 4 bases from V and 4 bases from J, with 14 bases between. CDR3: CASSTGVSFTEAFF. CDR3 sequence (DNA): TGTGCCAGCAGCACGGGCGTCTCATTCACTGAAGCTTTCTTT.

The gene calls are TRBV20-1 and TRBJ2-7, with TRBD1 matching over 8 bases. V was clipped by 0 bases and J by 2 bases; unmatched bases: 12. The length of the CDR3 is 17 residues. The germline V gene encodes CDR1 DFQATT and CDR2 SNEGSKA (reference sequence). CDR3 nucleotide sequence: TGCAGTGCTAGAGATTCCGGGACAGGCAAGACCCCCTACGAGCAGTACTTC. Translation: CSARDSGTGKTPYEQYF.

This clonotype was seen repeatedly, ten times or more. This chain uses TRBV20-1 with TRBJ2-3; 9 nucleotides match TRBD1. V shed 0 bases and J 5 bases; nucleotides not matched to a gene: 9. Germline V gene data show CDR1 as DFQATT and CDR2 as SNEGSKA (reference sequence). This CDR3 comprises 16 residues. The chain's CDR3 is CSARDYRTGDGDTQYF. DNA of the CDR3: TGCAGTGCTAGAGATTACCGGACAGGGGACGGAGATACGCAGTATTTT.

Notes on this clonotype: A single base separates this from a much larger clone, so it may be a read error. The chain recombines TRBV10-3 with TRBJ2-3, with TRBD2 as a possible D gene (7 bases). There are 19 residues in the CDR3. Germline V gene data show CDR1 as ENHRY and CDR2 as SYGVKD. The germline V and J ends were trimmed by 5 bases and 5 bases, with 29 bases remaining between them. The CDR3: CAISSQPRISAGARDTQYF. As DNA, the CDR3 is TGTGCCATCAGTTCGCAACCCCGTATTTCGGCGGGGGCACGAGATACGCAGTATTTT.

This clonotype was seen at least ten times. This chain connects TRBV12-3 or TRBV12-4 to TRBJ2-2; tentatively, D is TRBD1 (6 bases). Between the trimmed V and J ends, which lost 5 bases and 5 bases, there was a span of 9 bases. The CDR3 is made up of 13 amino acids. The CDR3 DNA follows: TGTGCCAGCAGTCGAACAGGGACCGGGGAGCTGTTTTTT. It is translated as CASSRTGTGELFF.

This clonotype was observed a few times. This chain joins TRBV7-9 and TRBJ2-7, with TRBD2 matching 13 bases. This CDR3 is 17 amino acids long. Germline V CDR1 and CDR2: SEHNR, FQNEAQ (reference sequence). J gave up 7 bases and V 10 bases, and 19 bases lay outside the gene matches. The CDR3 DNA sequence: TGTGCCATAACGAAATCAGGACTAGCGGGAGTTTTGGGAGAGCAGTACTTC. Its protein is CAITKSGLAGVLGEQYF.

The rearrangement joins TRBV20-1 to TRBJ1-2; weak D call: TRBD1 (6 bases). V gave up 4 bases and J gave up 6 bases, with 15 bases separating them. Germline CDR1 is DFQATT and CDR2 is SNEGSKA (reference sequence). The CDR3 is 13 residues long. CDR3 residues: CSAIGGLTHGYTF. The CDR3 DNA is TGCAGTGCTATTGGGGGGCTAACACATGGCTACACCTTC.